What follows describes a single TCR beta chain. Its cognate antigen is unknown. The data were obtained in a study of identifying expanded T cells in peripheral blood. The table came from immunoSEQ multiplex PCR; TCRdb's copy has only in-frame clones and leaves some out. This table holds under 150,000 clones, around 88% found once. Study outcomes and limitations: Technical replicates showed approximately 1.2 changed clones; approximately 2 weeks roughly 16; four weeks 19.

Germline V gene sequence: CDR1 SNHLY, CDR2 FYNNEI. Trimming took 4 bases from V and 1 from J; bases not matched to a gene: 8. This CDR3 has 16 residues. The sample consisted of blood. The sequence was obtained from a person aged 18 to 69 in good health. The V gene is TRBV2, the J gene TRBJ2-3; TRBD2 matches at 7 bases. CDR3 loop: CASSAPWGGRTDTQYF. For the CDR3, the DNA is TGTGCCAGCAGTGCTCCGTGGGGGGGTCGCACAGATACGCAGTATTTT.